One T cell receptor (beta chain) is described in this entry. No antigen is known for it. Uncultured naive and memory CD4+ T cells supplied DNA for deep TCR-beta sequencing. TCRdb keeps only in-frame clones here, not all; method: immunoSEQ multiplex PCR. Of approximately 60,000 clones in the sample, around 92% were seen once. This sample stems from a study of CD4 T cells in relation to SARS-CoV-2 and coronaviruses. Study findings and constraints: No donor gave both pre-pandemic and post-infection samples.

The CDR3 runs to 18 residues. Germline CDR1 is MDHEN and CDR2 is SYDVKM. V shed 3 bases and J shed 1 base, with 20 bases lying between them. The receptor was isolated from an adult with COVID-19. The chain joins TRBV28 to TRBJ2-3; D perhaps matches TRBD2 (5 bases). Source material: naive CD4+ T cells from PBMCs. Subset specified: naive CD4+ T cells isolated by negative enrichment. The CDR3 nucleotides read TGTGCCAGCAGTTTTAGCGTCAGGAGTCCTAGTGGCACAGATACGCAGTATTTT. Protein: CASSFSVRSPSGTDTQYF.